The 12 T cell receptor beta chains reported below all come from one sample, sequenced in a study of regulatory T cells in long-lasting Graves disease. Time point noted: persistent/refractory GD, antithyroid drugs over 5 years with positive TRAb. RNA isolated from PBMCs was used to make the TCR library. Investigators prepared the TCR beta libraries by applying iRepertoire HTBI primers and Arm-PCR of CDR3 regions. Using its own MiXCR run on the multiplex PCR reads, TCRdb lists one record per CDR3 protein. The sample holds some 440,000 distinct CDR3 sequences, under 25% seen once. Sequenced material: peripheral blood mononuclear cells (PBMCs), taken when the disease was refractory, from a patient treated with antithyroid drugs. Receptors originate from a female donor with Graves disease.

This chain links TRBV4-3 with TRBJ2-2; D ambiguous. The CDR3 has 16 amino acids. Germline-derived CDR1 and CDR2 are LGHNA and YSLEER. V lost 4 bases and J 0 bases, leaving 12 bases between the germline ends. The CDR3 DNA reads TGCGCCAGCAGCCCAAGTCTATTCGCGAACACCGGGGAGCTGTTTTTT. Translating it yields CASSPSLFANTGELFF.

V and J are TRBV3-1 and TRBJ1-2; D unresolved. Looked up from germline, CDR1 is LGHDT and CDR2 is YNNKEL (reference sequence). The CDR3 length is 13 residues. Between the trimmed V and J ends, which lost 1 base and 8 bases, there was a span of 11 bases. The CDR3 sequence: CASSQGPVGGYTF. The CDR3 bases are TGTGCCAGCAGCCAAGGTCCGGTGGGGGGCTACACCTTC.

The rearrangement uses TRBV12-3 or TRBV12-4 and TRBJ2-1; TRBD2 aligns across 12 bases. CDR3 length: 17 amino acids. V lost 3 bases, J lost 0 bases, and 3 bases stayed unmatched. The CDR3 DNA reads TGTGCCAGCAGTTTGGGGACTAGCGGGCGCTCCTACAATGAGCAGTTCTTC. Its translation is CASSLGTSGRSYNEQFF.

Only a few counts were recorded for this clonotype. This chain joins TRBV7-2 and TRBJ1-1; D is undetermined. V was shortened by 7 bases and J by 0 bases, with 9 bases between the two germline ends. Germline V gives CDR1 SGHTA, CDR2 FQGNSA. The CDR3 runs to 13 residues. The CDR3 sequence is CASTLLVNTEAFF. The CDR3 bases are TGTGCCAGCACCCTTCTAGTGAACACTGAAGCTTTCTTT.

This clonotype was seen a few times. The rearrangement joins TRBV5-1 to TRBJ1-4, with 10 bases fitting TRBD1. V lost 4 bases, J lost 5 bases, and 8 bases stayed unmatched. The CDR3 contains 16 residues. CDR1 is SGHRS, CDR2 YFSETQ, per germline. The CDR3 region has the DNA TGCGCCAGCAGCCTACAAAGGACAGGGGGAAATGAAAAACTGTTTTTT. It is translated as CASSLQRTGGNEKLFF.

This clonotype was observed many times. The rearrangement joins TRBV27 to TRBJ2-7, with TRBD2 matching over 9 bases. CDR3 length: 18 residues. The junction had 13 bases not matched to a gene; V was cut back by 4 bases and J by 0 bases. Germline loops: CDR1 MNHEY, CDR2 SMNVEV (reference sequence). The CDR3 DNA sequence: TGTGCCAGCAGTTCAAACCGAGCGGGAGGCCCTAGCTCCTACGAGCAGTACTTC. Its translation is CASSSNRAGGPSSYEQYF.

This clonotype was counted many times. J is TRBJ2-5 and V is TRBV27; 7 bases are a match to TRBD1. The CDR3 is 14 residues long. Looked up from germline, CDR1 is MNHEY and CDR2 is SMNVEV (reference sequence). The V and J ends lost 5 bases and 1 base, in that order; junction bases with no gene match: 4. CDR3 DNA: TGTGCCAGCAGTCCACAGGGGTCCCAAGAGACCCAGTACTTC. Its protein is CASSPQGSQETQYF.

The chain couples TRBV7-9 to TRBJ2-5; 15 positions match TRBD2. The CDR3 runs 16 residues. V shed 5 bases and J 6 bases; nucleotides not matched to a gene: 7. CDR1 is SEHNR and CDR2 is FQNEAQ in the germline V gene (reference sequence). Here the CDR3 DNA reads TGTGCCAGCAGCCCGACCGGGACTAGCGGGAGGAAGACCCAGTACTTC. It encodes CASSPTGTSGRKTQYF.

The sample holds many counts of this clonotype. This chain connects TRBV28 to TRBJ1-1, with D possibly being TRBD1 (5 bases). This CDR3 has 13 amino acids. The V end lost 4 bases, the J end lost 11 bases, and 17 bases lay between the germline ends. Germline V gene data show CDR1 as MDHEN and CDR2 as SYDVKM. CDR3 DNA sequence: TGTGCCAGCAGTTCCATCCTAGGGGTCTCGGCTTTCTTT. Residues: CASSSILGVSAFF.

There are many counts of this clonotype. This rearrangement joins TRBV27 to TRBJ2-5; TRBD1 is a possible D gene (7 bases). V was cut by 5 bases and J by 5 bases, with 12 bases left in between. The CDR3 totals 13 residues. Germline-derived CDR1 and CDR2 are MNHEY and SMNVEV (reference sequence). The CDR3 bases are TGTGCCAGCAGTAATCAGGGGGGCGAGACCCAGTACTTC. Its protein is CASSNQGGETQYF.

This clonotype appeared a few times. CDR3 in DNA: TGTGCCAGCAGCCAGGGACAGGGGCTAGCTTTCTTT. Translation: CASSQGQGLAFF. The chain links TRBV5-4 to TRBJ1-1; 10 bases fit TRBD1. Germline values: CDR1 SGHNT, CDR2 YYREEE (reference sequence). The trim removed 4 bases at V and 10 bases at J, leaving 4 bases unmatched. The CDR3 loop spans 12 amino acids.

This clonotype has at least ten counts. J is TRBJ2-7 and V is TRBV2; 8 bases are a match to TRBD1. There are 14 residues in the CDR3. Trimming removed 5 bases from V and 6 bases from J; junction bases left unmatched: 9. Germline lookup yields CDR1 SNHLY and CDR2 FYNNEI. CDR3 bases: TGTGCCAGCAGTCCCGGGACAGGCTACGCCGAGCAGTACTTC. Translated: CASSPGTGYAEQYF.